This T cell receptor (beta chain) originates from a study of blood T cell repertoires in COVID-19. Those enrolled in Seattle joined during active infection and were followed longitudinally afterward. Generated by immunoSEQ multiplex PCR, the TCRdb table keeps only in-frame clones and is missing some. The sample records roughly 150,000 clones, around 85% being singletons. CDR1 is KGHSH and CDR2 is LQKENI in the germline V gene. The length of the CDR3 is 16 residues. Unmatched junction bases numbered 10, after V lost 2 bases and J lost 4 bases. The sequence was collected from a man at least 80 years old with COVID-19, enrolled during active disease. V is TRBV18 and J is TRBJ2-7; 8 bases agree with TRBD2. Sequences were obtained from peripheral blood. The CDR3 nucleotides read TGTGCCAGCTCACCAACCGGGGGGGCCGGGGGTTACGAGCAGTACTTC. Amino acid sequence: CASSPTGGAGGYEQYF.